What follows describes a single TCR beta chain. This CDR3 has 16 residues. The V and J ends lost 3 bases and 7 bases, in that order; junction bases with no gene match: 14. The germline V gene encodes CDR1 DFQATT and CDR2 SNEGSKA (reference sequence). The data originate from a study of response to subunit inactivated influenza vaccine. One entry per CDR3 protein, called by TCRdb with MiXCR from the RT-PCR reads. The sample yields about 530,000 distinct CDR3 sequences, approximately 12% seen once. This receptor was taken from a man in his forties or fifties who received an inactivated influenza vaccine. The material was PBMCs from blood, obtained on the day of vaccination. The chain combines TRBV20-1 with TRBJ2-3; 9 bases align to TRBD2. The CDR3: CSARGGAGGDYNTQYF. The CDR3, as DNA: TGCAGTGCTAGGGGAGGGGCGGGAGGGGACTATAATACGCAGTATTTT.